This TCR beta chain emerged from a study of CD8+CD57+ T cells in acquired aplastic anemia. Points from the study as a whole: Common to patients and controls were roughly 30 CD8+ CDR3 sequences. CD8+ Simpson's diversity in patients was not significantly different from that in controls.

The CDR3 length is 15 residues. V lost 7 bases, J lost 3 bases, and 19 bases lay in between. Details on this clonotype: Its antigen is not known.

Profiling that covered TCR beta VDJ and CDR3 relied on genomic DNA as its template. TCRdb itself ran the reads through MiXCR, one entry per CDR3 protein. The repertoire consists of hundreds of thousands of distinct CDR3 sequences, with approximately 70% occurring once and the leading ten covering more than 3.5%. Source material: sorted CD4+, CD8+, or CD8+CD57+ T cells (not recorded which) from PBMCs. The receptor was derived from a human donor in good health, serving as a control. V and J are TRBV12-3 or TRBV12-4 and TRBJ2-7; no reliable D call. The CDR3 loop reads CASTRDSGPVYEQYF. CDR3 sequence (DNA): TGTGCCAGCACCCGAGATTCAGGTCCTGTCTACGAGCAGTACTTC.